This T cell receptor (beta chain) originates from a study of PD-1 blockade in classical Hodgkin lymphoma (dated by TCRdb to about 2020). About the full investigation: Nivolumab dosing was 3 mg/kg intravenously every 2 weeks, continuing until either disease progression or unacceptable toxicity. A peripheral blood immune signature of response to PD-1 blockade in classical Hodgkin lymphoma was defined using TCR beta sequencing and CyTOF.

Concerning this clone: Its antigen is still unknown. Base quality data are lacking; no much larger clone is found one base away.

The Qiagen DNeasy kit was used to extract genomic DNA both from unsorted PBMCs and from the negatively selected CD4+ and CD8+ fractions. Using primers that anneal to V and J segments, immunoSEQ multiplex PCR amplified the TCR beta CDR3 regions. A synthetic immune receptor repertoire was used to minimize amplification bias, and any remaining bias was removed computationally after sequencing. From the authors' description of their analysis: Custom Python scripts were used to quantify repertoire diversity as the Shannon entropy index. The unsorted, CD4+ and CD8+ repertoires were each analyzed separately, with the exception of combined analyses, where CD4+ and CD8+ sequences were merged in silico. A clone counted as expanded when the clone's frequency after treatment rose at least 2-fold relative to C1D1, and clones undetected at baseline were given a pseudocount of 0.5. Singleton clones were defined as clones with 0 or 1 copy at C1D1, and non-singleton clones were defined as clones with 2 or more copies. Clones expanded in unsorted samples were annotated as CD4+, CD8+ or unknown by matching protein sequences in sorted samples from the same patient. Diversity changes from C1D1 to C4D1 were tested in paired samples using Wilcoxon tests. Held by TCRdb, this immuneACCESS table contains in-frame sequences only and omits some clones. Under half of the omission traces to an unresolved V gene where checked; the cause of the rest is unknown. V, J and clone size reflect that table, while D and trimming were determined from the DNA. The sample profile shows about 50,000 clones; 65% to 85% of them were found once. In total, the top ten clones hold approximately 11% of the sample.

Broad study findings and their caveats: Baseline TCR diversity was reported to be lower in newly diagnosed patients than in healthy donors, and even lower in relapsed/refractory patients. Lower diversity was seen in patients whose nivolumab began less than 1 year after ASCT, and these patients were left out of later analyses so that immune reconstitution would not confound the results. Trial patients achieving complete response had baseline diversity similar to newly diagnosed patients, whereas partial responders and progressors had significantly lower diversity. Only a single clinical trial cohort was studied, and what caused the repertoire differences, possibly disease activity or prior therapy, remained undefined. A significant rise by C4D1 was seen in CD4+ but not CD8+ TCR diversity (p=0.0027 vs p=0.16), with the rise being most apparent in complete responders (p=0.02).

V sheds 7 bases and J sheds 2 bases, leaving 5 bases between their ends. Reading from cysteine to phenylalanine, the CDR3 counts 11 amino acids. Of all the DNA, just the CDR3 is kept, 33 bases in frame from base 1. The germline V gene specifies SNHLY as CDR1 and FYNNEI as CDR2. The time point label for this specimen denotes: cycle 1 day 1 (C1D1), immediately before nivolumab initiation. All trial patients had relapsed after autologous stem cell transplantation, with cohorts A, B and C differing in prior brentuximab vedotin exposure. The trial cohort was composed of 56 patients with relapsed/refractory classical Hodgkin lymphoma, for whom complete response, partial response or progressive disease was recorded as best overall response. Single-agent nivolumab was administered to trial patients in the multi-cohort phase II CheckMate 205 trial. An independent review committee assessed best overall response using the 2007 International Working Group response criteria. Trial PBMCs were collected just before the start of nivolumab (C1D1) and during therapy at cycle 2 day 1 and cycle 4 day 1. Peripheral blood was collected in 8 mL Vacutainer Cell Preparation Tubes, from which PBMCs were isolated by centrifugation and then cryopreserved.

In this chain, TRBV2 is recombined with TRBJ1-2, with the D segment identity uncertain. Sequencing was performed on peripheral blood mononuclear cells (PBMCs), taken at baseline. The TCR was taken from a human donor with classical Hodgkin lymphoma. The DNA reads TGTGCCAGCACAGACAACTATGGCTACACCTTC. This yields the protein CASTDNYGYTF.